Included here is one T cell receptor beta chain sequence, with context. Its antigen is unknown. The sample originates from a study of TIL therapy for anti-PD-1-resistant metastatic lung cancer. Study at large: Tumors had a median PD-L1 proportion score of 4.5% to 7%. Most patients had lung adenocarcinoma; a handful of tumors were EGFR-mutant, two ALK-rearranged; half smoked currently or formerly.

General study findings and limits: Treatment-naive, never-smoker and oncogene-addicted patients were overrepresented in this highly selected cohort. Infused TIL clonotypes partially replaced the baseline blood repertoire, then decayed over months.

This CDR3 contains 15 residues. Germline CDR1 SQVTM, CDR2 ANQGSEA. J gave up 3 bases and V 5 bases, and 7 bases lay outside the gene matches. Time point of the sample: pre-treatment sample, taken before nivolumab and TIL therapy. The immunoSEQ assay was v3. Only in-frame clones appear in the TCRdb table, and some are missing; sequencing was by immunoSEQ multiplex PCR. There are about 50,000 clones in the sample; 80% to 90% occur only once, and around 5.1% lies in the top ten. The J gene is TRBJ2-3, the V gene TRBV29-1; 11 nucleotides agree with TRBD2. This clonotype was sampled from a person between 25 and 80 years old with non-small cell lung cancer. This sample comprised blood, obtained at baseline. CDR3 nucleotides: TGCAGCGTTCCACCTAGCGGGGGGTGGACAGATACGCAGTATTTT. Amino acids: CSVPPSGGWTDTQYF.